This T cell receptor beta chain stems from a study of PD-1 blockade in mismatch repair-deficient tumors. V lost 5 bases and J lost 5; bases outside the gene matches: 6. Germline assignment: CDR1 SGHTA and CDR2 FQGTGA. The CDR3 runs 14 residues. As to this clone: The antigen is unknown.

The method was immunoSEQ multiplex PCR; TCRdb's version includes in-frame clones alone and lacks a portion of them. This sample has about 15,000 clones, with approximately 84% found just once. Study outcomes and limitations: 120 to 150 unique blood TCRs came from expansion to three of seven peptides.

Stated time point: roughly 10-day in vitro stimulation with candidate neoantigen peptide 5. PCR or immunohistochemistry showed mismatch repair deficiency in every enrolled patient. TCR sequencing covered a few patients who responded to pembrolizumab. This sequence joins TRBV7-3 and TRBJ2-3, with 8 bases identical to TRBD1. This specimen consisted of cells cultured in vitro, obtained from a patient treated with pembrolizumab. The sequence was collected from an adult with mismatch repair-deficient cancer. The CDR3 sequence: CASSPGTGGDTQYF. CDR3 bases: TGTGCCAGCAGCCCCGGGACAGGCGGAGATACGCAGTATTTT.